The rows below give T cell receptor beta chains drawn from one sample of a study of T cell responses to AZD1222 COVID-19 vaccine. Generated by immunoSEQ multiplex PCR, the TCRdb table keeps only in-frame clones and is missing some. The sample yields around 92,000 clones, 91% seen once. The sample was peripheral blood, taken on day 0 of AZD1222 vaccination. The receptors shown here come from an adult in good health. Each CDR3 is given with its conserved first and last residue. D genes are given only for firm matches. The size entry is marked missing in some rows and otherwise reads once, few, many or a size class.

d_gene: NA; v_gene: TRBV19; j_gene: TRBJ1-1; abundance: NA; CDR3nt: TGTGCCAGTAGTATAGATAAAAGAGCTTCGGGGAACACTGAAGCTTTCTTT; CDR3aa: CASSIDKRASGNTEAFF
d_gene: NA; v_gene: TRBV5-1; j_gene: TRBJ1-2; abundance: NA; CDR3nt: TGCGCCAGCAGCTTGAGGGGCAGGGGTAACTATGGCTACACCTTC; CDR3aa: CASSLRGRGNYGYTF
d_gene: TRBD1; v_gene: TRBV23-1; j_gene: TRBJ2-7; abundance: NA; CDR3nt: TGCGCCAGCAGTCAATCTTGGGGGACAGGGGCGAATCTCTACGAGCAGTACTTC; CDR3aa: CASSQSWGTGANLYEQYF
d_gene: TRBD1; v_gene: TRBV11-1; j_gene: TRBJ2-7; abundance: NA; CDR3nt: TGTGCCAGCAGCAGACAACCGGGACAGGCGGGCGAGCAGTACTTC; CDR3aa: CASSRQPGQAGEQYF
d_gene: NA; v_gene: TRBV18; j_gene: TRBJ2-7; abundance: NA; CDR3nt: TGTGCCAGCTCACCCGGCACGGGCTCCGACGAGCAGTACTTC; CDR3aa: CASSPGTGSDEQYF
d_gene: NA; v_gene: TRBV9; j_gene: TRBJ1-1; abundance: NA; CDR3nt: TGTGCCAGCAGCCAAGATTTCGCTGAAGCTTTCTTT; CDR3aa: CASSQDFAEAFF
d_gene: NA; v_gene: TRBV6-5; j_gene: TRBJ2-1; abundance: NA; CDR3nt: TGTGCCAGCAGTTACTCATTGGTTAATGAGCAGTTCTTC; CDR3aa: CASSYSLVNEQFF
d_gene: TRBD1; v_gene: TRBV27; j_gene: TRBJ1-1; abundance: NA; CDR3nt: TGTGCCAGCAGGGACTCACAGGGGCTAACCACTGAAGCTTTCTTT; CDR3aa: CASRDSQGLTTEAFF
d_gene: NA; v_gene: TRBV2; j_gene: TRBJ2-2; abundance: NA; CDR3nt: TGTGCCAGCAGTGAAGGGTCCTTGCACGGGGAGCTGTTTTTT; CDR3aa: CASSEGSLHGELFF
d_gene: TRBD1; v_gene: TRBV7-2; j_gene: TRBJ2-2; abundance: NA; CDR3nt: TGTGCCAGCAGCCGTGGAGGACAGGGGGCTGCCGGGGAGCTGTTTTTT; CDR3aa: CASSRGGQGAAGELFF
d_gene: TRBD1; v_gene: TRBV6-5; j_gene: TRBJ1-5; abundance: NA; CDR3nt: TGTGCCAGCAGTCCCGACAGGGGGCTTCAGCCCCAGCATTTT; CDR3aa: CASSPDRGLQPQHF
d_gene: NA; v_gene: TRBV18; j_gene: TRBJ2-6; abundance: NA; CDR3nt: TGTGCCAGCTCACCAGTCCGGACTCAATCTGGGGCCAACGTCCTGACTTTC; CDR3aa: CASSPVRTQSGANVLTF
d_gene: NA; v_gene: TRBV7-2; j_gene: TRBJ2-5; abundance: NA; CDR3nt: TGTGCCAGCAGCTTGGACTTCCAAGAGACCCAGTACTTC; CDR3aa: CASSLDFQETQYF
d_gene: NA; v_gene: TRBV4-2; j_gene: TRBJ1-5; abundance: once; CDR3nt: TGTGCCAGCAGCCAAGCTGGGGCCAGATCCAATCAGCCCCAGCATTTT; CDR3aa: CASSQAGARSNQPQHF
d_gene: NA; v_gene: TRBV11-3; j_gene: TRBJ1-1; abundance: NA; CDR3nt: TGTGCCAGCAGCCAAAAGAACAGGGAGACTGAAGCTTTCTTT; CDR3aa: CASSQKNRETEAFF
d_gene: TRBD1; v_gene: TRBV27; j_gene: TRBJ1-4; abundance: NA; CDR3nt: TGTGCCAGCAGTTTATCACAGTCAGGGGGCCATGAAAAACTGTTTTTT; CDR3aa: CASSLSQSGGHEKLFF
d_gene: TRBD1; v_gene: TRBV19; j_gene: TRBJ2-2; abundance: NA; CDR3nt: TGTGCCAGTAGGACCGGGACAGGGGGCCTCGGGGAGCTGTTTTTT; CDR3aa: CASRTGTGGLGELFF
d_gene: NA; v_gene: TRBV5-5; j_gene: TRBJ1-4; abundance: NA; CDR3nt: TGTGCCAGCAGCTTAAGAGGTTATGAAAAACTGTTTTTT; CDR3aa: CASSLRGYEKLFF
d_gene: TRBD1; v_gene: TRBV27; j_gene: TRBJ2-1; abundance: NA; CDR3nt: TGTGCCAGCAGTCCCTATGGGACAGGGTCCTACAATGAGCAGTTCTTC; CDR3aa: CASSPYGTGSYNEQFF
d_gene: NA; v_gene: TRBV3-1/TRBV3-2; j_gene: TRBJ2-5; abundance: NA; CDR3nt: TGTGCCAGCAGCCAAGTAGGGAATGGGTTCGAGACCCAGTACTTC; CDR3aa: CASSQVGNGFETQYF